These T cell receptor beta chains were read from a single sample in a study of beta chain features in type 1 diabetes. Here immunoSEQ multiplex PCR was the method, and the copy in TCRdb shows in-frame clones only, minus some. The sample holds about 290,000 clones, roughly 8% seen once. Sample: central memory CD4+ T cells from blood. The receptors shown here come from a woman between 18 and 30 years old in good health. Both conserved end residues are part of each CDR3. The D gene is left open where the match is weak. Only part of the rows carry a size: once, few, many, or a class if the clone is expanded.

length	size	V	J	D	DNA	CDR3
15	-	TRBV30	TRBJ2-1	-	TGTGCCTGGAGTGTCGATAGCGGTTCCTACAATGAGCAGTTCTTC	CAWSVDSGSYNEQFF
16	few	TRBV5-6	TRBJ1-5	-	TGTGCCAGCAGCCATTGGTTGGGGGTTAGCAATCAGCCCCAGCATTTT	CASSHWLGVSNQPQHF
12	many	TRBV19	TRBJ1-1	-	TGTGCCAGTTTTAGGGGGAACACTGAAGCTTTCTTT	CASFRGNTEAFF
17	-	TRBV7-3	TRBJ2-2	TRBD2	TGTGCCAGCAGCTTAACGGCCGGGACTAAGAGGCCCGGGGAGCTGTTTTTT	CASSLTAGTKRPGELFF
16	-	TRBV10-3	TRBJ1-4	TRBD1	TGTGCCATCAGGATGGGACAGGACTCGACTAATGAAAAACTGTTTTTT	CAIRMGQDSTNEKLFF
14	many	TRBV2	TRBJ2-7	TRBD2	TGTGCCAGCATAAGGACTAGCGGGAGCTACGAGCAGTACTTC	CASIRTSGSYEQYF
13	few	TRBV5-4	TRBJ1-2	TRBD1	TGTGCCAGCAGCTTACAGGGGCACTATGGCTACACCTTC	CASSLQGHYGYTF
15	few	TRBV4-3	TRBJ2-3	TRBD1	TGCGCCAGCAGCCACGGACAGGTCCCAACAGATACGCAGTATTTT	CASSHGQVPTDTQYF
15	few	TRBV5-1	TRBJ1-3	-	TGCGCCAGCAGCTCCAGGGGAGTGGGCGGAAACACCATATATTTT	CASSSRGVGGNTIYF
14	few	TRBV9	TRBJ1-1	-	TGTGCCAGCAGCTTCGGGACGGCGAACACTGAAGCTTTCTTT	CASSFGTANTEAFF
16	-	TRBV7-9	TRBJ1-6	TRBD1	TGTGCCAGCAGCGTCTGGACAGGGTGGGGTAATTCACCCCTCCACTTT	CASSVWTGWGNSPLHF
15	-	TRBV11-3	TRBJ2-7	-	TGTGCCAGCAGCAGAACAGGAACGGGCTCCTACGAGCAGTACTTC	CASSRTGTGSYEQYF
14	few	TRBV18	TRBJ2-1	-	TGTGCCAGCTCACCACTAGGAGGGGAGAATGAGCAGTTCTTC	CASSPLGGENEQFF
14	-	TRBV15	TRBJ1-4	-	TGTGCCACCAGCCTCGGAGTCCAGGATGAAAAACTGTTTTTT	CATSLGVQDEKLFF
15	-	TRBV5-4	TRBJ2-2	TRBD2	TGTGCCAGCAGCTTGGGAGCGGGGGAAACCGGGGAGCTGTTTTTT	CASSLGAGETGELFF
11	-	TRBV20-1	TRBJ1-4	-	TGCAGTGCTAGAGACCGGACAGTAGGGTTTTTT	CSARDRTVGFF
17	-	TRBV5-1	TRBJ2-1	TRBD1	TGCGCCAGCAGCTTATTAGCCGGGACAGGGCCGTCTCGAGGGCAGTTCTTC	CASSLLAGTGPSRGQFF
16	-	TRBV7-9	TRBJ2-4	TRBD2	TGTGCCAGCAGTGAGACTAGCGGTGGGGGCAAAAACATTCAGTACTTC	CASSETSGGGKNIQYF
13	-	TRBV7-2	TRBJ2-5	TRBD2	TGTGCCAGCAGACGGACTAGTTTGGCGACCCAGTACTTC	CASRRTSLATQYF
14	few	TRBV30	TRBJ1-4	-	TGTGCCCGGAAACCACCCAGGGTGGTTGAAAAACTGTTTTTT	CARKPPRVVEKLFF
15	many	TRBV5-1	TRBJ2-1	TRBD2	TGCGCCAGCAGCGCGGGGACTAGCGGGGGCAATGAGCAGTTCTTC	CASSAGTSGGNEQFF
14	few	TRBV7-2	TRBJ2-3	-	TGTGCCAGCAGCTTAAGGGCAGGGGCAGATACGCAGTATTTT	CASSLRAGADTQYF
14	few	TRBV4-2	TRBJ2-5	TRBD2	TGTGCCAGCAGCCCTCATAGCGGGGAAGAGACCCAGTACTTC	CASSPHSGEETQYF
13	-	TRBV6-1	TRBJ1-5	-	TGTGCCAGCAACCAGGGCAGGTATCAGCCCCAGCATTTT	CASNQGRYQPQHF
14	-	TRBV4-3	TRBJ2-7	TRBD1	TGCGCCAGCAGCCAAGGGGACAGGGGATACGAGCAGTACTTC	CASSQGDRGYEQYF
15	few	TRBV7-2	TRBJ2-6	-	TGTGCCAGCAGGCCAGACAGATCTGGGGCCAACGTCCTGACTTTC	CASRPDRSGANVLTF
14	-	TRBV11-2	TRBJ1-1	-	TGTGCCAGCAGCTTGAACAGGGCGAACACTGAAGCTTTCTTT	CASSLNRANTEAFF
16	few	TRBV7-8	TRBJ2-4	-	TGTGCCAGCAGCGTGAGGGAGGCCGAAGCCAAAAACATTCAGTACTTC	CASSVREAEAKNIQYF
13	many	TRBV30	TRBJ1-2	-	TGTGCCTGGAGGAGGGAAGGTCTGGGGGGCTACACCTTC	CAWRREGLGGYTF
13	-	TRBV7-6	TRBJ2-3	-	TGTGCCAGCAGCTTAACCCCTGAGGATACGCAGTATTTT	CASSLTPEDTQYF
13	-	TRBV2	TRBJ2-5	-	TGTGCCAGCAGTGTGTTGTCCCCGGAGACCCAGTACTTC	CASSVLSPETQYF
15	few	TRBV30	TRBJ2-1	TRBD2	TGTGCCACCTCGGGCGGGAGAACCTCCTACAATGAGCAGTTCTTC	CATSGGRTSYNEQFF